These 30 T cell receptor beta chains were sequenced from one sample in a study of blood T cell repertoires in COVID-19. Assay used: immunoSEQ multiplex PCR; TCRdb lists only in-frame clones, some missing. This table has 240,000 or so clones, around nine tenths appearing once. The sequenced sample consisted of peripheral blood. The receptors stem from a woman aged 40-49 years who had recovered from COVID-19.

The CDR3 region is CASSFGTGLFYGYTF. The CDR3 bases are TGTGCCAGCAGTTTTGGGACAGGGCTCTTCTATGGCTACACCTTC. This chain uses TRBV28 with TRBJ1-2; 9 nucleotides match TRBD1. Germline V gene lookup returns CDR1 MDHEN and CDR2 SYDVKM. The CDR3 has 15 residues. Losses at the gene ends were 3 bases for V and 4 bases for J; bases not matched to a gene: 6.

The chain is built from TRBV5-4 and TRBJ1-4; the match to TRBD1 covers 8 bases. V was clipped by 0 bases and J by 2 bases; unmatched bases: 0. The CDR3 is 15 residues long. Germline CDR1 reads SGHNT; CDR2 reads YYREEE (reference sequence). For the CDR3, the DNA is TGTGCCAGCAGCTTGGGGACAGGGACTAATGAAAAACTGTTTTTT. Translated: CASSLGTGTNEKLFF.

The J gene is TRBJ1-1, the V gene TRBV6-2 or TRBV6-3, with no clear D. Trimming took 6 bases from V and 1 from J, leaving 15 bases between them. From germline, CDR1 is MNHEY and CDR2 SVGEGT. The CDR3 is 15 amino acids. The CDR3 DNA follows: TGTGCCAGCAGCCGGAGGATGGCAGGGAACACTGAAGCTTTCTTT. Translation gives CASSRRMAGNTEAFF.

The V and J genes are TRBV18 and TRBJ1-6; TRBD1 matches at 7 bases. In germline, CDR1 is KGHSH, CDR2 LQKENI. There are 14 residues in the CDR3. The V segment lost 7 bases and the J segment 9 bases; nucleotides outside the gene matches: 9. CDR3 in amino acids: CASFPDRSGSPLHF. CDR3 DNA sequence: TGTGCCAGCTTCCCGGACAGGTCGGGTTCACCCCTCCACTTT.

The gene calls are TRBV29-1 and TRBJ1-6, with D possibly matching TRBD1 (5 bases). Between the trimmed V and J ends, which lost 6 bases and 6 bases, there was a span of 12 bases. Germline V gene sequence: CDR1 SQVTM, CDR2 ANQGSEA. The CDR3 covers 13 residues. This CDR3 reads CSVGTGGNSPLHF. The CDR3, as DNA: TGCAGCGTCGGGACCGGGGGTAATTCACCCCTCCACTTT. Looking up the rest from reference TRBV29-1 and TRBJ1-6 gives the full variable domain: SAVISQKPSRDICQRGTSLTIQCQVDSQVTMMFWYRQQPGQSLTLIATANQGSEATYESGFVIDKFPISRPNLTFSTLTVSNMSPEDSSIYLCSVGTGGNSPLHFGNGTRLTVT.

This clone showed up just a few times. J is TRBJ2-2 and V is TRBV4-1; TRBD2 agrees at 8 bases. The CDR3 covers 17 residues. V trimming: 6 bases; J trimming: 6 bases; junction bases outside the gene matches: 15. Looked up from germline, CDR1 is MGHRA and CDR2 is YSYEKL. The CDR3 DNA sequence: TGCGCCAGCAGGCCCCGGGGAGCGGGAGTTGGGCCCGGGGAGCTGTTTTTT. As protein: CASRPRGAGVGPGELFF.

The V gene is TRBV24-1, the J gene TRBJ2-2; TRBD1 aligns across 8 bases. From germline, CDR1 is KGHDR and CDR2 SFDVKD. V gave up 3 bases and J gave up 6 bases; unmatched junction bases: 14. The CDR3 spans 18 residues. The CDR3: CATSDPPLGAGGSGELFF. Written as DNA, the CDR3 is TGTGCCACCAGTGATCCCCCCCTAGGGGCAGGGGGCTCCGGGGAGCTGTTTTTT.

The V gene is TRBV7-9, the J gene TRBJ2-7; D is possibly TRBD1 (5 bases). The V gene lost 3 bases and the J gene lost 0 bases, with 9 bases spanning the gap. The CDR3 is made up of 14 amino acids. The germline V gene encodes CDR1 SEHNR and CDR2 FQNEAQ (reference sequence). The DNA of the CDR3 is TGTGCCAGCAGCTTTAGGGGCTCCTCCTACGAGCAGTACTTC. The encoded protein is CASSFRGSSYEQYF. Using reference TRBV7-9 and TRBJ2-7 for the parts outside the CDR3, the full variable domain is DTGVSQNPRHKITKRGQNVTFRCDPISEHNRLYWYRQTLGQGPEFLTYFQNEAQLEKSRLLSDRFSAERPKGSFSTLEIQRTEQGDSAMYLCASSFRGSSYEQYFGPGTRLTVT.

V usage is TRBV7-8 and J usage is TRBJ1-6, with D maybe TRBD1 (5 bases). CDR3 size: 14 residues. Per the germline V gene, CDR1 is SGHVS and CDR2 is FQNEAQ. Trimming left V 7 bases short and J 9 bases short, with 16 bases between. The CDR3 DNA reads as TGTGCCAGCACCCTAGACAGTGGGGCTTCACCCCTCCACTTT. As protein: CASTLDSGASPLHF. Complete variable domain (other parts from reference TRBV7-8 and TRBJ1-6): GAGVSQSPRYKVAKRGQDVALRCDPISGHVSLFWYQQALGQGPEFLTYFQNEAQLDKSGLPSDRFFAERPEGSVSTLKIQRTQQEDSAVYLCASTLDSGASPLHFGNGTRLTVT.

The chain uses TRBV29-1 and TRBJ2-1; D may be TRBD2 (5 bases). V was shortened by 7 bases and J by 3 bases, with 10 bases between the two germline ends. CDR3 length: 12 amino acids. Per germline, CDR1 SQVTM and CDR2 ANQGSEA. The CDR3 protein is CSAGGLYNEQFF. CDR3 nucleotides: TGCAGCGCCGGCGGACTCTACAATGAGCAGTTCTTC.

The V gene is TRBV27, the J gene TRBJ2-7; TRBD1 matches at 9 bases. CDR1 and CDR2 (germline): MNHEY, SMNVEV (reference sequence). V was pared by 4 bases and J by 3 bases, with 10 bases of the junction left unmatched. This CDR3 comprises 16 residues. Here the CDR3 reads CASSSLAGTGYYEQYF. DNA for the CDR3: TGTGCCAGCAGTTCCCTCGCGGGGACAGGGTACTACGAGCAGTACTTC.

The genes are TRBV12-3 or TRBV12-4 and TRBJ1-2; D is possibly TRBD1 (5 bases). V was clipped by 4 bases and J by 8 bases, with 11 bases between them. CDR3 length: 12 residues. The CDR3 nucleotides read TGTGCCAGCAGTTACGGGGCGGGGGGCTACACCTTC. Amino acid sequence: CASSYGAGGYTF.

V gene TRBV4-3 combines with J gene TRBJ2-7, with TRBD2 identical over 9 bases. The V gene's germline CDR1 is LGHNA and CDR2 YSLEER. The V segment lost 5 bases and the J segment 3 bases; nucleotides outside the gene matches: 14. CDR3 length: 17 amino acids. The chain's CDR3 is CASSAMAGGPRGYEQYV. As DNA, the CDR3 is TGCGCCAGCAGCGCCATGGCGGGAGGGCCCAGGGGCTACGAGCAGTACGTC.

The J gene is TRBJ2-7, the V gene TRBV30, with 7 positions matching TRBD2. This CDR3 has 14 residues. In germline, CDR1 is GTSNPN, CDR2 SVGIG (reference sequence). The J segment lost 5 bases and the V segment lost 1 base, leaving 8 bases of the junction unmatched. The CDR3 region has the DNA TGTGCCTGGAGTGGTGGTAGCGGGTACAACGAGCAGTACTTC. Translation: CAWSGGSGYNEQYF.

The chain employs TRBV12-5 and TRBJ1-5; 7 bases line up with TRBD1. J lost 4 bases, V lost 5 bases, and 8 bases had no gene match. The CDR3 is 15 amino acids. Germline CDR1 reads LGHNT; CDR2 reads FRNRAP. The chain's CDR3 is CASGPQGVWNQPQHF. The CDR3 region has the DNA TGTGCTAGTGGTCCCCAGGGGGTATGGAATCAGCCCCAGCATTTT.

This sequence joins TRBV19 and TRBJ1-1; 9 bases map to TRBD1. J gave up 4 bases and V 6 bases, and 9 bases lay outside the gene matches. The CDR3 totals 15 residues. Germline-derived CDR1 and CDR2 are LNHDA and SQIVND (reference sequence). CDR3: CASSATGGTGTEAFF. In DNA form, the CDR3 reads TGTGCCAGTAGCGCCACAGGGGGCACTGGCACTGAAGCTTTCTTT.

The V and J genes are TRBV7-2 and TRBJ2-4; 13 bases fit TRBD2. The CDR3 is made up of 18 amino acids. In germline, CDR1 is SGHTA, CDR2 FQGNSA. The V gene end was trimmed by 5 bases and the J gene end by 1 base; junction bases not matched to a gene: 8. CDR3 nucleotide sequence: TGTGCCAGCAGCCCCGGACTAGCGGGAGCTAGGGCCAAAAACATTCAGTACTTC. Translating gives CASSPGLAGARAKNIQYF.

The V call is TRBV11-2, the J call TRBJ2-1; TRBD2 agrees at 9 bases. This CDR3 has 17 amino acids. Trimming cost V 6 bases and J 5 bases; bases outside gene matches: 14. Germline V gene data show CDR1 as SGHAT and CDR2 as FQNNGV. Here the CDR3 reads CASRNPISGSGHNEQFF. CDR3 nucleotides: TGTGCCAGCAGGAATCCGATTAGCGGGAGCGGACACAATGAGCAGTTCTTC.

The J gene is TRBJ2-1, the V gene TRBV5-1; TRBD2 matches 10 bases. The CDR3 length is 15 residues. Unmatched junction bases numbered 5, after V lost 0 bases and J lost 8 bases. Per germline, CDR1 SGHRS and CDR2 YFSETQ. This CDR3 reads CASSLEASGSDEQFF. The CDR3 coding sequence is TGCGCCAGCAGCTTGGAGGCTAGCGGGAGTGATGAGCAGTTCTTC.

The V gene is TRBV11-3, the J gene TRBJ2-7; 8 nucleotides line up with TRBD2. With V trimmed by 5 bases and J by 5 bases, 11 bases remained unmatched. Germline CDR1 reads SGHNT; CDR2 reads YENEEA. This CDR3 spans 15 amino acids. DNA of the CDR3: TGTGCCAGCAGCGCAAGACAGCGGGGGAAGGACGAGCAGTACTTC. Amino acid sequence: CASSARQRGKDEQYF.

The chain employs TRBV10-3 and TRBJ1-1, with 9 bases lining up with TRBD1. CDR1 ENHRY and CDR2 SYGVKD come from the germline V gene. The CDR3 extends over 14 amino acids. V lost 10 bases, J lost 5 bases, and 11 bases stayed unmatched. The CDR3 DNA follows: TGTGCCACCCAACCCGGACAGGGGAGGACTGAAGCTTTCTTT. It specifies CATQPGQGRTEAFF.

This chain joins TRBV4-1 and TRBJ2-1; TRBD1 agrees at 8 bases. Per germline, CDR1 MGHRA and CDR2 YSYEKL. The CDR3 spans 13 residues. The trim removed 0 bases at V and 14 bases at J, leaving 6 bases unmatched. CDR3 sequence (DNA): TGCGCCAGCAGCCAAGATGGGGCAGGGGGCAAGTTCTTC. Its translation: CASSQDGAGGKFF.

The CDR3 reads CASSPRGGRPNEQFF. The CDR3 nucleotides read TGTGCCAGCAGCCCCCGGGGCGGGAGGCCCAATGAGCAGTTCTTC. V and J are TRBV28 and TRBJ2-1, with 8 bases matching TRBD2. Per germline, CDR1 MDHEN and CDR2 SYDVKM. The V and J ends lost 6 bases and 6 bases, in that order; junction bases with no gene match: 10. The CDR3 consists of 15 residues.

This clone appeared once. The chain carries TRBV24-1 and TRBJ1-3; TRBD1 might be the D (5 bases). This CDR3 has 14 amino acids. Germline CDR1 KGHDR, CDR2 SFDVKD. The ends were cut back, 4 bases at V and 4 bases at J, with 10 bases in the middle. This CDR3 reads CATSDPGHGNTIYF. CDR3 bases: TGTGCCACCAGTGACCCCGGACACGGAAACACCATATATTTT.

This clone was found once. The J gene is TRBJ2-2, the V gene TRBV19, with D possibly being TRBD2 (5 bases). The CDR3 sequence is 14 residues long. The V end was cut by 4 bases, the J end by 1 base, with 7 bases between. Germline CDR1 is LNHDA and CDR2 is SQIVND (reference sequence). CDR3 DNA: TGTGCCAGTAGTAGGGAGCTGAACACCGGGGAGCTGTTTTTT. This translates into CASSRELNTGELFF.

The chain employs TRBV30 and TRBJ2-3, with D hard to call. Germline V CDR1 and CDR2: GTSNPN, SVGIG (reference sequence). The germline V and J ends were trimmed by 2 bases and 4 bases, with 10 bases remaining between them. This CDR3 has 13 amino acids. The CDR3 nucleotides read TGTGCCTGGAGTCCCAAAGCCCCAGATACGCAGTATTTT. It is translated as CAWSPKAPDTQYF.

The V call is TRBV5-1, the J call TRBJ2-1, with TRBD2 matching over 10 bases. V gave up 7 bases and J gave up 10 bases; unmatched junction bases: 14. In germline, CDR1 is SGHRS, CDR2 YFSETQ. The CDR3 length is 15 residues. CDR3 DNA sequence: TGCGCCAGCGCCCCTCTAGCGGGAGCCCGGGAAGAGCAGTTCTTC. Protein product: CASAPLAGAREEQFF.

This clone appeared a single time. The chain combines TRBV4-3 with TRBJ1-2; D perhaps matches TRBD1 (5 bases). Between the trimmed V and J ends, which lost 0 bases and 0 bases, there was a span of 11 bases. The CDR3 covers 16 residues. CDR1 is LGHNA, CDR2 YSLEER, per germline. The CDR3 DNA reads as TGCGCCAGCAGCCAAGATGTTGGGGGGACTAACTATGGCTACACCTTC. Its translation is CASSQDVGGTNYGYTF.

DNA of the CDR3: TGTGCCAGCAGCTCCCGGGACAGGGTCGACCAAGAGACCCAGTACTTC. Encoded protein: CASSSRDRVDQETQYF. The gene calls are TRBV5-4 and TRBJ2-5, with TRBD1 matching over 9 bases. Germline V gene sequence: CDR1 SGHNT, CDR2 YYREEE (reference sequence). The CDR3 covers 16 residues. The ends lost 3 bases at V and 0 bases at J; junction bases unmatched: 6.

The chain's CDR3 is CASSGGPEAFF. The CDR3 nucleotides are TGCGCCAGCAGTGGAGGCCCTGAAGCTTTCTTT. This rearrangement joins TRBV10-2 to TRBJ1-1; D ambiguous. This CDR3 has 11 residues. The germline gives CDR1 WSHSY, CDR2 SAAADI. Trimming pared 4 bases from V and 6 bases from J, leaving 6 bases between.